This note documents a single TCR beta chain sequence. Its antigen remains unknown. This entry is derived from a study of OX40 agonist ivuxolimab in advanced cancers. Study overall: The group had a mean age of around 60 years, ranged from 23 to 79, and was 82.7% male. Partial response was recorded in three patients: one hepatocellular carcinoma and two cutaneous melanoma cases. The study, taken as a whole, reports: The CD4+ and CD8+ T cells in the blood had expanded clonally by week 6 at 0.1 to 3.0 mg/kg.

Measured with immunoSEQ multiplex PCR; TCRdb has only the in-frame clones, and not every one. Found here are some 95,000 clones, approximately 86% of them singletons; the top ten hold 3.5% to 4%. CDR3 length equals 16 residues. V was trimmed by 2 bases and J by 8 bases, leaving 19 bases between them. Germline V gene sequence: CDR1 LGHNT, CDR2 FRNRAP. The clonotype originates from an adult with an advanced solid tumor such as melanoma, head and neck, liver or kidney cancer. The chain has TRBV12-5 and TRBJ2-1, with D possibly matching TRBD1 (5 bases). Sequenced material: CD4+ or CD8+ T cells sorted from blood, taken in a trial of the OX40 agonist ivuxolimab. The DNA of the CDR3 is TGTGCTAGTGGTTTGATTGTGGGTCCACAAGGGGATGAGCAGTTCTTC. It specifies CASGLIVGPQGDEQFF.